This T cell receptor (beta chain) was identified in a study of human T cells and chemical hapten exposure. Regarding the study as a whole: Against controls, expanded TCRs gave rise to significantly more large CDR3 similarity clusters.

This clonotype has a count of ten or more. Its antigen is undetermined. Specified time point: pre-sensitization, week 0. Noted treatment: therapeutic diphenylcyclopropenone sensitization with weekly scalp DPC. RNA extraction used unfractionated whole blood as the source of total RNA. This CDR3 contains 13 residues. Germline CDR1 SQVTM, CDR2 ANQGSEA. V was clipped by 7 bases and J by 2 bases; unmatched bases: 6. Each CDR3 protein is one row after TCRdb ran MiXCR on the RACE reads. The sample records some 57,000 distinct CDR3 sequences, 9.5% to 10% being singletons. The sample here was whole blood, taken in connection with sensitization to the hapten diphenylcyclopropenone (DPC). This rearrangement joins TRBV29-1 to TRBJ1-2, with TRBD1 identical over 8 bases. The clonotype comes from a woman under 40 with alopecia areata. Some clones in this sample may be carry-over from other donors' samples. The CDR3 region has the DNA TGCAGCGCCGGACAGGGACCAAACTATGGCTACACCTTC. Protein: CSAGQGPNYGYTF.